Each of the 21 T cell receptor beta chains below was sequenced from the same sample in a study of blood T cells in healthy people across ages. Together with a sample-barcoded 5' primer, a J-beta primer mix was included in a second PCR lasting about 7 to 11 cycles. TCRdb independently ran MiXCR on the 5' RACE reads; one entry per CDR3 protein. The top ten clones hold about an eighth of a sample with some 900,000 distinct CDR3 sequences, approximately 49% of them seen once. The sample was blood. The receptors here all came from a man aged 25-45 years in good health.

The chain has TRBV28 and TRBJ2-7; D is uncertain. CDR3 length equals 13 residues. Germline V gene lookup returns CDR1 MDHEN and CDR2 SYDVKM. Trimming removed 5 bases at V and 0 bases at J, with 8 bases between. Written as DNA, the CDR3 is TGTGCCAGCAGTGTACTGCCCTCCTACGAGCAGTACTTC. It yields the protein CASSVLPSYEQYF.

For the CDR3, the DNA is TGTGCCAGCACTACCTCTCGGGGAAACACTGAAGCTTTCTTT. Encoded protein: CASTTSRGNTEAFF. The chain couples TRBV6-5 to TRBJ1-1; D not resolved. V was clipped by 7 bases and J by 2 bases, with 14 bases between them. This CDR3 region has 14 residues. Germline values: CDR1 MNHEY, CDR2 SVGAGI.

This chain uses TRBV27 with TRBJ2-7; the D is unclear. The CDR3 runs 14 residues. CDR1 is MNHEY, CDR2 SMNVEV, per germline (reference sequence). V was shortened by 5 bases and J by 0 bases, with 11 bases between the two germline ends. In DNA form, the CDR3 reads TGTGCCAGCAGTCCGGTTGGCGCCTCCTACGAGCAGTACTTC. Encoded protein: CASSPVGASYEQYF.

The chain couples TRBV4-3 to TRBJ1-1; D remains unclear. CDR1 and CDR2 from the germline V gene are LGHNA and YSLEER. V was pared by 0 bases and J by 6 bases, with 14 bases between. This CDR3 spans 15 amino acids. The DNA of the CDR3 is TGCGCCAGCAGCCAAGATTGGAGTGGGTACCCTGAAGCTTTCTTT. It yields the protein CASSQDWSGYPEAFF.

V and J are TRBV24-1 and TRBJ1-4; no definite D call. The CDR3 has 13 residues. V lost 4 bases and J lost 7, with 9 bases in between. Germline V CDR1 and CDR2: KGHDR, SFDVKD. CDR3 loop: CATSDPPAEKLFF. For the CDR3, the DNA is TGTGCCACCAGTGACCCCCCCGCTGAAAAACTGTTTTTT.

This clonotype was observed a handful of times. J is TRBJ2-1 and V is TRBV27, with D possibly being TRBD1 (6 bases). The V gene's germline CDR1 is MNHEY and CDR2 SMNVEV (reference sequence). The CDR3 extends over 17 amino acids. V lost 3 bases and J lost 7, with 22 bases in between. The CDR3 spells CASSLGVVGAAGNEQFF. DNA of the CDR3: TGTGCCAGCAGTTTGGGGGTGGTGGGGGCCGCCGGGAATGAGCAGTTCTTC.

The gene calls are TRBV4-3 and TRBJ1-2, with D uncertain. The V and J ends lost 0 bases and 2 bases respectively, with 10 bases between them. Looked up from germline, CDR1 is LGHNA and CDR2 is YSLEER. The CDR3 is 15 residues long. The DNA for the CDR3 is TGCGCCAGCAGCCAAGATTCATCCAAAAACTATGGCTACACCTTC. Translation gives CASSQDSSKNYGYTF.

The table lists this clonotype with a few counts. This sequence joins TRBV12-5 and TRBJ2-1; D gene uncertain. The V end lost 4 bases, the J end lost 2 bases, and 3 bases lay between the germline ends. The CDR3 is 12 amino acids. CDR1 and CDR2 (germline): LGHNT, FRNRAP. The CDR3 region has the DNA TGTGCTAGTGGTTGGGCCTACAATGAGCAGTTCTTC. Its translation is CASGWAYNEQFF.

V usage is TRBV5-5 and J usage is TRBJ1-4; D is perhaps TRBD1 (5 bases). This CDR3 is built from 14 residues. Germline assignment: CDR1 SGHKS and CDR2 YYEKEE (reference sequence). Between the trimmed V and J ends, which lost 1 base and 6 bases, there was a span of 10 bases. The CDR3 here is CASSLWDGDEKLFF. CDR3 DNA sequence: TGTGCCAGCAGCTTGTGGGACGGAGATGAAAAACTGTTTTTT.

This clonotype was counted only a few times. The V gene is TRBV28, the J gene TRBJ1-1; D unresolved. Germline V gene data show CDR1 as MDHEN and CDR2 as SYDVKM. Trimming left V 9 bases short and J 0 bases short, with 14 bases between. The CDR3 is made up of 14 amino acids. The CDR3 spells CASSTLRMNTEAFF. The CDR3 DNA reads TGTGCCAGTTCTACCCTTCGGATGAACACTGAAGCTTTCTTT. Looking up the rest from reference TRBV28 and TRBJ1-1 gives the full variable domain: DVKVTQSSRYLVKRTGEKVFLECVQDMDHENMFWYRQDPGLGLRLIYFSYDVKMKEKGDIPEGYSVSREKKERFSLILESASTNQTSMYLCASSTLRMNTEAFFGQGTRLTVV.

This clonotype was detected a few times. The chain uses TRBV4-2 and TRBJ1-6, with D tentatively TRBD1 (6 bases). The CDR3 loop spans 17 amino acids. V was cut by 5 bases and J by 6 bases, with 20 bases left in between. Germline CDR1 LGHNA, CDR2 YNFKEQ. CDR3: CASSDLRGGASNSPLHF. CDR3 DNA: TGTGCCAGCAGCGACTTAAGGGGGGGGGCTAGTAATTCACCCCTCCACTTT.

The V gene is TRBV20-1, the J gene TRBJ1-2, with a weak D call TRBD1 (6 bases). This CDR3 contains 13 residues. The V gene's germline CDR1 is DFQATT and CDR2 SNEGSKA (reference sequence). The V end lost 6 bases, the J end lost 7 bases, and 18 bases lay between the germline ends. The CDR3, as DNA: TGCAGTGCCCCGGGACACACGGACTGTGGCTACACCTTC. Protein sequence: CSAPGHTDCGYTF.

This clonotype was detected once. V gene TRBV5-1 combines with J gene TRBJ1-6; 8 bases match TRBD1. This CDR3 contains 14 residues. V lost 3 bases, J lost 10 bases, and 6 bases stayed unmatched. The germline V gene encodes CDR1 SGHRS and CDR2 YFSETQ. The chain's CDR3 is CASSYGQGLSPLHF. The CDR3 DNA is TGCGCCAGCAGCTACGGACAGGGTCTCTCACCCCTCCACTTT.

The CDR3 loop is CASSLGWGTGGSHEQYF. CDR3 bases: TGTGCCAGCAGCTTAGGGTGGGGGACAGGGGGTTCCCACGAGCAGTACTTC. V and J are TRBV7-2 and TRBJ2-1; TRBD1 matches 11 bases. The end of the DNA is better explained by TRBJ2-7, so the J call may be wrong. The CDR3 consists of 17 residues. Germline V lookup: CDR1 SGHTA, CDR2 FQGNSA.

This clonotype showed up many times. CDR3 DNA: TGCAGTGCCACCACAGGGACCAATGAGCAGTTCTTC. It encodes CSATTGTNEQFF. This sequence joins TRBV20-1 and TRBJ2-1, with D perhaps matching TRBD1 (6 bases). Germline values: CDR1 DFQATT, CDR2 SNEGSKA (reference sequence). The ends were cut back, 6 bases at V and 6 bases at J, with 12 bases in the middle. This CDR3 comprises 12 residues.

This clonotype came up many times. The chain has TRBV7-2 and TRBJ2-7; maybe TRBD2 (5 bases). The CDR3 extends over 14 amino acids. From germline, CDR1 is SGHTA and CDR2 FQGNSA. The V gene lost 2 bases and the J gene lost 5 bases, with 13 bases spanning the gap. The CDR3 region is CASSLRPGNNEQYF. DNA for the CDR3: TGTGCCAGCAGCTTAAGACCGGGAAATAACGAGCAGTACTTC.

Only one count was recorded for this clonotype. One end of the junction varies from germline; a read error may be responsible. The gene calls are TRBV5-1 and TRBJ2-2; TRBD2 aligns across 8 bases. Germline assignment: CDR1 SGHRS and CDR2 YFSETQ. The CDR3 loop spans 16 amino acids. This CDR3 reads CARSSSGSSGTGELFF. In DNA, the CDR3 is TGCGCCAGAAGCTCGAGCGGGAGTTCGGGCACCGGGGAGCTGTTTTTT.

This clonotype was seen more than once but under ten times. The chain uses TRBV4-1 and TRBJ1-4; D is undetermined. Germline V gene sequence: CDR1 MGHRA, CDR2 YSYEKL. V lost 4 bases and J lost 8, with 23 bases in between. The CDR3 has 17 residues. CDR3 sequence reads: CASSPMNVGEMSEKLFF. Here the CDR3 DNA reads TGCGCCAGCAGCCCCATGAACGTCGGGGAAATGTCCGAAAAACTGTTTTTT.

This clonotype has more than one count but fewer than ten. V usage is TRBV5-1 and J usage is TRBJ2-1; D remains unclear. Deletions cut 0 bases from V and 0 bases from J, with 4 bases between. The germline V gene encodes CDR1 SGHRS and CDR2 YFSETQ. The CDR3 sequence is 14 residues long. The CDR3 coding sequence is TGCGCCAGCAGCTTGGACCCCTCCTACAATGAGCAGTTCTTC. Amino acids: CASSLDPSYNEQFF.

Regarding this clonotype: One end of the junction fails to match germline, which may point to a read error. CDR3 nucleotides: TGCGCCAGCAATGTGGATTTAGAGTCCTACGAGCAGTACTTC. It is translated as CASNVDLESYEQYF. The chain recombines TRBV7-2 with TRBJ2-4; no clear D. The end of the DNA fits TRBJ2-7 better, so the J call may be wrong. The CDR3 runs to 14 residues. The germline gives CDR1 SGHTA, CDR2 FQGNSA.

This chain joins TRBV4-2 and TRBJ2-6; D is uncertain. V gave up 4 bases and J gave up 0 bases, with 10 bases separating them. From germline, CDR1 is LGHNA and CDR2 YNFKEQ. The CDR3 has 16 amino acids. As DNA, the CDR3 is TGTGCCAGCAGCCCCCTCTCCGGCTCTGGGGCCAACGTCCTGACTTTC. Protein sequence: CASSPLSGSGANVLTF.